The rows below give T cell receptor beta chains drawn from one sample of a study of neurological immune-mediated disorders. TCRdb reanalysed the 5' RACE reads using MiXCR and keeps one entry per CDR3 protein. The data hold 17,000 or so distinct CDR3 sequences, with about 10% observed a single time. Sequencing used CD8+ T cells from blood. The receptors come from a woman between 50 and 59 years old in good health. Each CDR3 is given with its conserved first and last residue. Fields, in order: J gene, D gene, V gene, clone size, CDR3 DNA, CDR3 protein. D genes are given only for firm matches. Only some rows state a clone size, as once, few, many or a class for expanded clones.

j_call: TRBJ1-5
d_call: NA
v_call: TRBV10-2
clone_size: many
cdr3_nt: TGCGCCAGCAGCCCCAATAGCAATCAGCCCCAGCATTTT
cdr3_aa: CASSPNSNQPQHF

j_call: TRBJ1-2
d_call: NA
v_call: TRBV5-1
clone_size: many
cdr3_nt: TGCGCCAGCAGCTTGGGGTCTGGGGGCGATGGCTACACCTTC
cdr3_aa: CASSLGSGGDGYTF

j_call: TRBJ2-7
d_call: TRBD1
v_call: TRBV5-1
clone_size: few
cdr3_nt: TGCGCCAGCCGGGACAGCTACGAGCAGTACTTC
cdr3_aa: CASRDSYEQYF

j_call: TRBJ2-2
d_call: NA
v_call: TRBV29-1
clone_size: many
cdr3_nt: TGCAGCGTTGAAAGTAGGCCCGGGGAGCTGTTTTTT
cdr3_aa: CSVESRPGELFF

j_call: TRBJ2-1
d_call: NA
v_call: TRBV2
clone_size: many
cdr3_nt: TGTGCCAGCAGGACCTCGGGGGGCTTTGAGCAGTTCTTC
cdr3_aa: CASRTSGGFEQFF

j_call: TRBJ2-7
d_call: NA
v_call: TRBV29-1
clone_size: many
cdr3_nt: TGCAGCGTTGAAGATCCGGGGGGCAGCTCCTACGAGCAGTACTTC
cdr3_aa: CSVEDPGGSSYEQYF

j_call: TRBJ1-1
d_call: NA
v_call: TRBV14
clone_size: many
cdr3_nt: TGTGCCAGCAGCCAAGGGTGGGGGGTTATGGCTGAAGCTTTCTTT
cdr3_aa: CASSQGWGVMAEAFF

j_call: TRBJ2-3
d_call: TRBD2
v_call: TRBV27
clone_size: many
cdr3_nt: TGTGCCAGCAGTTTATCGTCTCGACTAGCGGGCTTCTTCTTT
cdr3_aa: CASSLSSRLAGFFF

j_call: TRBJ1-4
d_call: TRBD1
v_call: TRBV11-3
clone_size: many
cdr3_nt: TGTGCCAGCAGCCCCTCGGACAGGGGGCGGAATGAAAAACTGTTTTTT
cdr3_aa: CASSPSDRGRNEKLFF

j_call: TRBJ2-3
d_call: TRBD2
v_call: TRBV7-9
clone_size: many
cdr3_nt: TGTGCCAGCAGTCGAGGGGCGGGAGGCACAGATACGCAGTATTTT
cdr3_aa: CASSRGAGGTDTQYF

j_call: TRBJ2-3
d_call: TRBD1
v_call: TRBV20-1
clone_size: many
cdr3_nt: TGCAGTGCTATGGGACAGGGGGCGTCGGGCACAGATACGCAGTATTTT
cdr3_aa: CSAMGQGASGTDTQYF

j_call: TRBJ2-3
d_call: NA
v_call: TRBV29-1
clone_size: many
cdr3_nt: TGCAGCGTTGTGGGTAGCAGCCCAGATACGCAGTATTTT
cdr3_aa: CSVVGSSPDTQYF

j_call: TRBJ2-7
d_call: NA
v_call: TRBV5-1
clone_size: NA
cdr3_nt: TGCGCCAGCAGCTCGACAGGGGAGGGCTACGAGCAGTACTTC
cdr3_aa: CASSSTGEGYEQYF

j_call: TRBJ2-7
d_call: NA
v_call: TRBV3-1
clone_size: medium-sized
cdr3_nt: TGTGCCAGCAGCCAAGCCCTGCAGGTCGAGCAGTACTTC
cdr3_aa: CASSQALQVEQYF

j_call: TRBJ2-5
d_call: NA
v_call: TRBV5-1
clone_size: many
cdr3_nt: TGCGCCAGCAGCTCAACTACAGGGCGGGAGACCCAGTACTTC
cdr3_aa: CASSSTTGRETQYF

j_call: TRBJ2-3
d_call: TRBD2
v_call: TRBV20-1
clone_size: many
cdr3_nt: TGCAGTGCTAGCCCGAACCTGACTAGCGGGGGCCTCCCCCCCCTCGATACGCAGTATTTT
cdr3_aa: CSASPNLTSGGLPPLDTQYF

j_call: TRBJ2-1
d_call: NA
v_call: TRBV5-1
clone_size: medium-sized
cdr3_nt: TGCGCCAGCAGCTTGGATGGTCAGGGTAGGGATGAGCAGTTCTTC
cdr3_aa: CASSLDGQGRDEQFF

j_call: TRBJ2-3
d_call: TRBD2
v_call: TRBV7-2
clone_size: many
cdr3_nt: TGTGCCAGCAGTTCGCCGGGACTAGCGGGGGGACCTAGCACAGATACGCAGTATTTT
cdr3_aa: CASSSPGLAGGPSTDTQYF

j_call: TRBJ1-2
d_call: NA
v_call: TRBV28
clone_size: many
cdr3_nt: TGTGCCAGCAGTTTATTGGGAGGAGGCTATGGCTACACCTTC
cdr3_aa: CASSLLGGGYGYTF

j_call: TRBJ2-1
d_call: NA
v_call: TRBV7-2
clone_size: many
cdr3_nt: TGTGCCAGCAGCTTACAGGGCCCGGGGAGTGAGCAGTTCTTC
cdr3_aa: CASSLQGPGSEQFF